This TCR beta chain is from a study of Ad26.COV2.S vaccination and SARS-CoV-2 variants. The wider study: The study gave Ad26.COV2.S intramuscularly, once or twice 56 days apart. Findings of the study overall: Spike-specific TCR breadth was greater in vaccine than placebo recipients. Whether participants received vaccine or placebo, their non-spike TCR breadth was similar.

This CDR3 region has 15 residues. V lost 0 bases to trimming and J lost 5 bases, with 13 bases between them. CDR1 and CDR2 from the germline V gene are LGHNA and YSLEER. As to treatment: over 15 received Ad26.COV2.S at low or high dose, single or two shots; 5 received placebo; per-sample allocation not given. Collection of samples fell on day 63 after the first vaccine or placebo injection. This clone has just a few counts. Its target is not known. The repertoire was sequenced with immunoSEQ multiplex PCR; TCRdb's copy has only in-frame clones and lacks some. This sample has under 600,000 clones, with roughly 87% found just once.

This TCR was sampled from a person aged 18-65 years who received the Ad26.COV2.S COVID-19 vaccine or a placebo. The chain couples TRBV4-3 to TRBJ2-5; D remains unclear. The sample consisted of peripheral blood, taken in a trial of Ad26.COV2.S vaccine versus placebo. As DNA, the CDR3 is TGCGCCAGCAGCCAAGACTTGCGCCAGGCGGAGACCCAGTACTTC. Protein product: CASSQDLRQAETQYF.